This paragraph covers one T cell receptor beta chain sequence. Its target is not known. This may arise from a read error, as a much more abundant clone is one base away. The source of the sample is a study of CD8 T cells in ankylosing spondylitis. Study observations and caveats: Seemingly distinctive of ankylosing spondylitis blood was a TCR beta motif formed by eight highly homologous variants.

Libraries for TCR beta were made by quantitative 5'-RACE with molecular barcodes. TCRdb passed the 5' RACE reads through MiXCR, listing each CDR3 protein once. The table records roughly 160,000 distinct CDR3 sequences, around 10% of them present only once. The TCR was taken from a male donor with ankylosing spondylitis or in good health (not recorded which). Sequenced material: blood, either unsorted or a sorted T cell fraction (not recorded which).

The CDR3 sequence is CSTRDRDSGMKETQYF. In DNA form, the CDR3 reads TGCAGTACTAGAGACAGGGACAGCGGGATGAAAGAGACCCAGTACTTC. The genes are TRBV20-1 and TRBJ2-5; D is possibly TRBD1 or TRBD2 (7 bases each). The CDR3 loop spans 16 amino acids. Germline CDR1 DFQATT, CDR2 SNEGSKA (reference sequence).